The 21 T cell receptor beta chains in this list originate from one sample, sequenced in a study of STAT5B mutations in CD4+ large granular lymphocyte leukemia. Repertoires were generated with immunoSEQ multiplex PCR, while TCRdb's copy carries only in-frame clones and drops some. This table has tens of thousands of clones, about two thirds appearing once. Sequencing was done on a sample of CD4+ T cells from blood buffy coats. Receptors originate from a human donor in good health.

This chain joins TRBV6-6 and TRBJ1-1; maybe TRBD1 (5 bases). The CDR3 covers 16 residues. The V end lost 2 bases, the J end lost 1 base, and 14 bases lay between the germline ends. Germline V CDR1 and CDR2: MNHNY, SVGAGI (reference sequence). The CDR3 coding sequence is TGTGCCAGCAGTTACGGGGGGGGAAGGGAGAACACTGAAGCTTTCTTT. This sequence encodes CASSYGGGRENTEAFF.

This clone was detected once. Different DNA sequences within this sample yield the same CDR3. This chain joins TRBV5-1 and TRBJ1-1; D is possibly TRBD1 (5 bases). Trimming left V 0 bases short and J 4 bases short, with 13 bases between. The CDR3 totals 15 residues. Germline V gives CDR1 SGHRS, CDR2 YFSETQ. The CDR3 DNA reads as TGCGCCAGCAGCTTGGAGGCAGGGCGGAGCACTGAAGCTTTCTTT. This encodes CASSLEAGRSTEAFF.

The chain employs TRBV2 and TRBJ1-2, with unresolved D. Trimming took 4 bases from V and 4 from J, leaving 13 bases between them. There are 14 residues in the CDR3. Germline CDR1 SNHLY, CDR2 FYNNEI. CDR3 sequence (DNA): TGTGCCAGCAGTGCGGAGGGAGCGGTCTATGGCTACACCTTC. It codes for CASSAEGAVYGYTF.

The chain couples TRBV10-3 to TRBJ1-3; D not certain. With 5 bases removed from V and 9 bases from J, the gap between germline ends came to 20 bases. Germline values: CDR1 ENHRY, CDR2 SYGVKD. The CDR3 is 15 residues long. For the CDR3, the DNA is TGTGCCATCAGTCTTACTCAACACGGTGGGATCACCATATATTTT. Encoded protein: CAISLTQHGGITIYF.

The CDR3 region has the DNA TGTGCCAGCAGGTTGCCTGGGGCCAACGTCCTGACTTTC. This sequence encodes CASRLPGANVLTF. The chain recombines TRBV7-2 with TRBJ2-6, with D unclear. V was clipped by 6 bases and J by 2 bases, with 5 bases between them. The CDR3 is made up of 13 amino acids. The germline V gene has CDR1 SGHTA and CDR2 FQGNSA. The complete variable domain, with remaining parts taken from reference TRBV7-2 and TRBJ2-6, reads GAGVSQSPSNKVTEKGKDVELRCDPISGHTALYWYRQSLGQGLEFLIYFQGNSAPDKSGLPSDRFSAERTGGSVSTLTIQRTQQEDSAVYLCASRLPGANVLTFGAGSRLTVL.

This clone has just one count. V is TRBV6-6 and J is TRBJ2-7; TRBD2 is a possible D gene (5 bases). The CDR3 is 11 amino acids. Germline V gene sequence: CDR1 MNHNY, CDR2 SVGAGI (reference sequence). V lost 2 bases and J lost 6, with 5 bases in between. CDR3 amino acids: CASSYRGEQYF. The CDR3 bases are TGTGCCAGCAGTTACCGGGGCGAGCAGTACTTC.

This clone was detected a few times. The rearrangement uses TRBV5-6 and TRBJ1-6, with D possibly matching TRBD1 (5 bases). Germline V gene data show CDR1 as SGHDT and CDR2 as YYEEEE. Trimming removed 4 bases at V and 5 bases at J, with 10 bases between. The CDR3 extends over 14 amino acids. Here the CDR3 reads CASSPGGNNSPLHF. The CDR3 nucleotides read TGTGCCAGCAGCCCGGGGGGGAATAATTCACCCCTCCACTTT.

This clone has only one observation. The chain combines TRBV2 with TRBJ2-1, with 8 bases lining up with TRBD2. This CDR3 comprises 14 residues. Germline loops: CDR1 SNHLY, CDR2 FYNNEI. The J segment lost 4 bases and the V segment lost 6 bases, leaving 5 bases of the junction unmatched. As DNA, the CDR3 is TGTGCCAGCAGGGGTAGCGGGGTTTACAATGAGCAGTTCTTC. Translating it yields CASRGSGVYNEQFF.

V gene TRBV11-2 combines with J gene TRBJ2-7; D perhaps matches TRBD1 (6 bases). Germline V lookup: CDR1 SGHAT, CDR2 FQNNGV. There are 16 residues in the CDR3. V lost 5 bases, J lost 0 bases, and 17 bases lay in between. The CDR3 reads CASSRLSGTPSYEQYF. The CDR3 nucleotides are TGTGCCAGCAGCCGCCTCTCGGGGACACCCTCCTACGAGCAGTACTTC.

The rearrangement joins TRBV19 to TRBJ2-7; the D gene is possibly TRBD1 (6 bases). CDR3 length: 13 amino acids. Trimming took off 3 bases at V and 3 bases at J, with 9 bases between the two ends. Germline-derived CDR1 and CDR2 are LNHDA and SQIVND (reference sequence). CDR3 in amino acids: CASSMGARYEQYF. CDR3 sequence (DNA): TGTGCCAGTAGTATGGGGGCCCGCTACGAGCAGTACTTC.

This chain links TRBV19 with TRBJ1-2; 7 nucleotides match TRBD1. The CDR3 has 17 residues. The trim removed 6 bases at V and 4 bases at J, leaving 17 bases unmatched. Germline CDR1 LNHDA, CDR2 SQIVND (reference sequence). The CDR3 spells CASSPPGQRFHLYGYTF. CDR3 bases: TGTGCCAGTAGCCCCCCGGGACAGCGATTCCACCTCTATGGCTACACCTTC.

The gene calls are TRBV11-1 and TRBJ2-2; TRBD2 aligns across 15 bases. The CDR3 contains 19 residues. Trimming removed 5 bases from V and 0 bases from J; junction bases left unmatched: 7. CDR1 is SGHAT and CDR2 is FQDESV in the germline V gene (reference sequence). CDR3 in amino acids: CASSPGLAGGFSNTGELFF. In DNA form, the CDR3 reads TGTGCCAGCAGCCCGGGACTAGCGGGGGGTTTCTCGAACACCGGGGAGCTGTTTTTT.

This clone was seen just once. The CDR3, as DNA: TGCGCCAGCGGCGAAGAGACCCAGTACTTC. Residues: CASGEETQYF. V is TRBV5-1 and J is TRBJ2-5, with D unresolved. CDR1 and CDR2 from the germline V gene are SGHRS and YFSETQ. Trimming cost V 7 bases and J 3 bases, with 4 bases left between them. This CDR3 has 10 amino acids.

This clone occurred a few times. In DNA, the CDR3 is TGTGCCAGTAGTATAAACGACGGAAACACCATATATTTT. Its protein product is CASSINDGNTIYF. The rearrangement joins TRBV19 to TRBJ1-3; no clear D gene. The V gene's germline CDR1 is LNHDA and CDR2 SQIVND (reference sequence). With 2 bases removed from V and 4 bases from J, the gap between germline ends came to 6 bases. The CDR3 is 13 residues long.

This chain joins TRBV6-6 and TRBJ1-6; 8 positions match TRBD1. The J segment lost 5 bases and the V segment lost 3 bases, leaving 3 bases of the junction unmatched. Germline assignment: CDR1 MNHNY and CDR2 SVGAGI (reference sequence). This CDR3 region has 15 residues. The DNA for the CDR3 is TGTGCCAGCAGTTATACAGGGGGAGATAATTCACCCCTCCACTTT. This gives the protein CASSYTGGDNSPLHF.

The chain carries TRBV7-9 and TRBJ1-3; D uncertain. Germline-derived CDR1 and CDR2 are SEHNR and FQNEAQ (reference sequence). This CDR3 is 16 amino acids long. The V and J ends lost 1 base and 8 bases respectively, with 18 bases between them. The DNA for the CDR3 is TGTGCCAGCAGCTTAGGGGCTATCCCCCGATGGGACACCATATATTTT. This translates into CASSLGAIPRWDTIYF.

This chain uses TRBV10-3 with TRBJ1-1; D gene uncertain. Germline V gene sequence: CDR1 ENHRY, CDR2 SYGVKD. The V end was cut by 10 bases, the J end by 2 bases, with 8 bases between. This CDR3 region has 11 residues. CDR3 sequence reads: CATRGNTEAFF. The CDR3 DNA sequence: TGTGCCACCCGGGGAAACACTGAAGCTTTCTTT.

The CDR3 region is CDAGGPEQYF. The CDR3 nucleotides read TGCGACGCTGGGGGCCCCGAGCAGTACTTC. This chain links TRBV20-1 with TRBJ2-7; the D gene is possibly TRBD1 (6 bases). CDR1 is DFQATT, CDR2 SNEGSKA, per germline (reference sequence). The CDR3 extends over 10 amino acids.

The chain uses TRBV11-2 and TRBJ2-7, with D tentatively TRBD2 (7 bases). This CDR3 contains 14 residues. V dropped 3 bases and J dropped 3 bases, with 12 bases sitting between them. The germline V gene encodes CDR1 SGHAT and CDR2 FQNNGV. The CDR3 sequence is CASSFRGANYEQYF. As DNA, the CDR3 is TGTGCCAGCAGCTTCCGGGGGGCCAACTACGAGCAGTACTTC.

The V and J genes are TRBV29-1 and TRBJ2-7; D gene ambiguous. CDR1 is SQVTM and CDR2 is ANQGSEA in the germline V gene. The V end lost 6 bases, the J end lost 0 bases, and 15 bases lay between the germline ends. The CDR3 loop spans 14 amino acids. The CDR3 loop reads CSVCATGSSYEQYF. The CDR3 DNA follows: TGCAGCGTCTGTGCGACGGGTAGCTCCTACGAGCAGTACTTC.

The rearrangement joins TRBV7-2 to TRBJ2-5; 7 nucleotides match TRBD1. From germline, CDR1 is SGHTA and CDR2 FQGNSA. CDR3 length equals 14 residues. Trimming cost V 5 bases and J 1 base; bases outside gene matches: 4. CDR3 bases: TGTGCCAGCAGCCTCGGGACAGTCCAAGAGACCCAGTACTTC. This encodes CASSLGTVQETQYF. Complete variable domain (other parts from reference TRBV7-2 and TRBJ2-5): GAGVSQSPSNKVTEKGKDVELRCDPISGHTALYWYRQSLGQGLEFLIYFQGNSAPDKSGLPSDRFSAERTGGSVSTLTIQRTQQEDSAVYLCASSLGTVQETQYFGPGTRLLVL.